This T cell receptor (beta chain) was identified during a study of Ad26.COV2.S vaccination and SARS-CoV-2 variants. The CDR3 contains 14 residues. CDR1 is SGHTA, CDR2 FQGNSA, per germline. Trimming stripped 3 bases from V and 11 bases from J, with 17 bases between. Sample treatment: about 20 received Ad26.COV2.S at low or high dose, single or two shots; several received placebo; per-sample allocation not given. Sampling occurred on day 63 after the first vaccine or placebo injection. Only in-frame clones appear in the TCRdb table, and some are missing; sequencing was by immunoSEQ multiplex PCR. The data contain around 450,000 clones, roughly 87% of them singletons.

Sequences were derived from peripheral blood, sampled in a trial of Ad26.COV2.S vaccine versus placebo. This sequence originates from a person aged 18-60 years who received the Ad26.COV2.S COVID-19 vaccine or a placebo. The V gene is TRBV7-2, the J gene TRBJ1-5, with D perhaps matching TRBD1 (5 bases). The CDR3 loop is CASSFGPGEGSQHF. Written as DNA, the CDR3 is TGTGCCAGCAGCTTTGGACCGGGGGAAGGATCCCAGCATTTT.